This T cell receptor beta chain comes out of a study of blood T cell repertoires in COVID-19. Study-wide context: Some COVID-19 samples were acute and others convalescent; all came from the United States, Italy and Spain.

In the source study's methods: Amplification of reference gene primers provided the estimated nucleated cell counts. Sequenced by immunoSEQ multiplex PCR; TCRdb stores in-frame clones only, minus some. V, J and clone size derive from that table, while D and trimming were established from the DNA sequence. The sample lists about 56,000 clones, 84% occurring once. The germline V gene has CDR1 KGHDR and CDR2 SFDVKD. This CDR3 is 15 amino acids long. With V trimmed by 2 bases and J by 4 bases, 4 bases remained unmatched. Patients at the Seattle site were enrolled during active infection and followed longitudinally.

The origin of this receptor is a man aged 55 to 69 with COVID-19, enrolled during active disease. This chain connects TRBV24-1 to TRBJ1-5; 7 bases align to TRBD1. Sequenced material: peripheral blood. The CDR3 coding sequence is TGTGCCACCAGTGATTCCGGGACAGTAAATCAGCCCCAGCATTTT. It translates to CATSDSGTVNQPQHF.